This T cell receptor beta chain was observed in a study of cytomegalovirus exposure and HLA in healthy donors. PCR used 60 Vbeta primers and 13 Jbeta primers. This table comes from immunoSEQ multiplex PCR, and its TCRdb copy is limited to in-frame clones, with some not included. In the table there are 140,000 to 150,000 clones, approximately 80% of which are singletons. Unrecorded immune exposure was likely among donors, who were nominally healthy when sampled. Study conclusions and caveats: Reports described diagnosis of cytomegalovirus status by the classifier as highly specific and sensitive. Some TCR beta chains (roughly 160 of them) were listed as cytomegalovirus-associated. In a later analysis, a missense DCLRE1C variant was linked to TCR beta V- and J-gene trimming.

The CDR3 has 16 residues. Between the trimmed V and J ends, which lost 1 base and 2 bases, there was a span of 15 bases. As regards this clone: Its target is unknown.

Sample: PBMCs. The chain combines TRBV23-1 with TRBJ2-7; TRBD1 is a possible D gene (5 bases). TRBV23-1 is classed as an ORF, of uncertain function. This sequence was found in a boy aged 2 to 10 in good health and CMV-seronegative. This chain's CDR3 is CASSQFKQGLTYEQYF. In nucleotides, the CDR3 is TGCGCCAGCAGTCAATTCAAGCAGGGATTAACCTACGAGCAGTACTTC.